This T cell receptor (beta chain) emerged from a study of metastatic and nonmetastatic thyroid tumors. Study context: The authors compared repertoires across blood and tumor or nodule tissue from malignant and benign thyroid patients.

The ends were cut back, 2 bases at V and 0 bases at J, with 12 bases in the middle. Germline loops: CDR1 MGHDK, CDR2 SYGVNS. The CDR3 runs to 16 residues. Thyroid surgery took place with no prior treatment in any patient. Study-wide findings and caveats: The reported finding was significantly higher TCR beta diversity in malignant thyroid tumors relative to benign nodules, in blood and tumor.

Using MiXCR, TCRdb re-called clones from the PCR reads. The table has almost 35,000 clones, 35% seen once; the top ten hold approximately 24%. This clone was seen more than once but under ten times. Antigen unknown. The TCR originated in a female donor with papillary thyroid cancer or a benign thyroid nodule (not recorded which). Some clones in this sample may be carry-over from other donors' samples. Sequencing used tumor tissue. The chain is built from TRBV25-1 and TRBJ2-3; no clear D. The CDR3: CASSELGRQSTDTQYF. CDR3 nucleotide sequence: TGTGCCAGCAGTGAACTGGGCCGGCAAAGCACAGATACGCAGTATTTT.